This T cell receptor beta chain was recorded in a study of blood T cell repertoires in COVID-19. Looking at the study overall: The origin of the acute and convalescent COVID-19 samples was the United States, Italy and Spain. The analysed material was cDNA or gDNA that came from T cells, B-cell-depleted T cells, or PBMCs.

Per the authors' pipeline: Nucleated cell counts were estimated from reference gene primer amplification. Here immunoSEQ multiplex PCR was the method, and the copy in TCRdb shows in-frame clones only, minus some. The V and J calls and clone size are taken from that table; D and trimming were inferred from the DNA. The repertoire holds 170,000 or so clones, with 65% to 90% as singletons. V lost 1 base and J 2 bases, leaving 12 bases between the germline ends. CDR1 is LGHNA, CDR2 YSLEER, per germline. The CDR3 runs 16 residues. Sequences were obtained from peripheral blood. The V gene is TRBV4-3, the J gene TRBJ1-3; D is possibly TRBD1 (6 bases). The TCR was taken from a man aged 50 or older with active or convalescent COVID-19. This chain's CDR3 is CASSQVLRDTGNTIYF. CDR3 sequence (DNA): TGCGCCAGCAGCCAAGTTCTCAGGGACACTGGAAACACCATATATTTT.